The 19 T cell receptor beta chains below all came from one sample that was sequenced in a study of vaccination effects on CD4 cells after COVID-19. The method was immunoSEQ multiplex PCR; TCRdb's version includes in-frame clones alone and lacks a portion of them. The table shows tens of thousands of clones, with 60% to 80% occurring only once. Antigen-specific CD4+ T cells expanded by the ViraFEST assay with viral peptide pools were then sequenced. Upon completion of 10 to 11 days in culture, CD4+ T cells were isolated. Vaccinated participants had no history of SARS-CoV-2 infection and tested negative for nucleocapsid antibodies. These receptors are not linked to any known antigen. Source: CD4+ T cells from PBMCs cultured with HCoV-NL63 spike peptides, taken before COVID-19 vaccination. The origin of the receptors is a human donor who received a COVID-19 vaccine.

This chain connects TRBV11-2 to TRBJ2-7; D not certain. Trimming took off 5 bases at V and 5 bases at J, with 16 bases between the two ends. Germline CDR1 SGHAT, CDR2 FQNNGV. The CDR3 covers 14 residues. The CDR3 protein is CASSPALERHEQYV. Written as DNA, the CDR3 is TGTGCCAGCAGCCCCGCTTTGGAGAGGCACGAGCAGTACGTC.

The chain uses TRBV7-3 and TRBJ2-3; 15 nucleotides match TRBD2. The germline V gene has CDR1 SGHTA and CDR2 FQGTGA. The J segment lost 7 bases and the V segment lost 5 bases, leaving 4 bases of the junction unmatched. This CDR3 has 15 amino acids. The CDR3 loop is CASSLGLAGGYTQYF. DNA of the CDR3: TGTGCCAGCAGCCTGGGACTAGCGGGGGGCTATACGCAGTATTTT.

V is TRBV24-1 and J is TRBJ2-5; D unclear. The CDR3 runs to 14 residues. Trimming stripped 2 bases from V and 1 base from J, with 7 bases between. Germline V gives CDR1 KGHDR, CDR2 SFDVKD. For the CDR3, the DNA is TGTGCCACCAGTGATTACGCCACCCAAGAGACCCAGTACTTC. This gives the protein CATSDYATQETQYF.

The gene calls are TRBV5-1 and TRBJ1-2; 8 nucleotides align to TRBD1. Germline V gives CDR1 SGHRS, CDR2 YFSETQ. V was clipped by 3 bases and J by 5 bases; unmatched bases: 6. The CDR3 runs 14 residues. Here the CDR3 reads CASSWGQEQYGYTF. In DNA, the CDR3 is TGCGCCAGCAGCTGGGGACAGGAGCAATATGGCTACACCTTC.

This clone was picked up one time. The chain has TRBV4-3 and TRBJ2-6; unclear D gene. The CDR3 totals 15 residues. The germline gives CDR1 LGHNA, CDR2 YSLEER. Trimming removed 4 bases from V and 0 bases from J, with 7 bases in between. CDR3 DNA sequence: TGCGCCAGCAGCCCCGCCTCCTCTGGGGCCAACGTCCTGACTTTC. Translating gives CASSPASSGANVLTF.

The chain links TRBV24-1 to TRBJ1-2, with 11 bases fitting TRBD1. Per the germline V gene, CDR1 is KGHDR and CDR2 is SFDVKD. CDR3 length: 15 residues. The V segment lost 4 bases and the J segment 8 bases; nucleotides outside the gene matches: 8. Here the CDR3 reads CATSDHGQGAGGYTF. The CDR3 DNA is TGTGCCACCAGTGACCACGGACAGGGGGCCGGCGGCTACACCTTC.

This chain links TRBV25-1 with TRBJ1-4; tentative D call: TRBD1 (6 bases). V lost 1 base to trimming and J lost 13 bases, with 19 bases between them. This CDR3 is 15 amino acids long. Per the germline V gene, CDR1 is MGHDK and CDR2 is SYGVNS. CDR3 loop: CASSELGGTKDPLFF. CDR3 DNA: TGTGCCAGCAGTGAATTAGGGGGGACCAAAGACCCACTGTTTTTT.

J is TRBJ1-1 and V is TRBV29-1; 8 bases fit TRBD1. Germline V gives CDR1 SQVTM, CDR2 ANQGSEA. V was clipped by 4 bases and J by 4 bases; unmatched bases: 5. CDR3 length: 13 residues. The CDR3 nucleotides read TGCAGCGTTGTAGGACAGGGAATCACTGAAGCTTTCTTT. This gives the protein CSVVGQGITEAFF.

The rearrangement uses TRBV5-1 and TRBJ1-5; D possibly corresponds to TRBD1 (5 bases). Germline V gene sequence: CDR1 SGHRS, CDR2 YFSETQ. The CDR3 has 15 residues. Trimming stripped 4 bases from V and 7 bases from J, with 18 bases between. CDR3 sequence: CASSAIGAEAQPQHF. The CDR3 DNA reads TGCGCCAGCAGCGCCATCGGGGCAGAAGCCCAGCCCCAGCATTTT.

The chain carries TRBV12-3 or TRBV12-4 and TRBJ1-2; D gene unclear. Trimming stripped 3 bases from V and 9 bases from J, with 8 bases between. This CDR3 is 11 amino acids long. DNA of the CDR3: TGTGCCAGCAGTTTTAAACAGAGCTACACCTTC. It specifies CASSFKQSYTF.

This sequence joins TRBV21-1 and TRBJ1-6. TRBV21-1 is described as a pseudogene. This CDR3 region has 14 residues. The CDR3 is CASSNWGYNSPLHF. As DNA, the CDR3 is TGTGCCAGCAGCAATTGGGGCTATAATTCACCCCTCCACTTT.

The CDR3 loop is CASRLYYSRKSSGNTIYF. CDR3 nucleotides: TGTGCAAGTCGCTTATACTACTCGAGGAAAAGCTCTGGAAACACCATATATTTT. This chain joins TRBV12-2 and TRBJ1-3. TRBV12-2 is a pseudogene locus. The CDR3 loop spans 18 amino acids.

V and J are TRBV2 and TRBJ2-1, with TRBD1 matching 12 bases. Germline trimming cut 3 bases from V and 7 bases from J; bases unmatched to any gene: 4. This CDR3 has 15 amino acids. CDR1 and CDR2 from the germline V gene are SNHLY and FYNNEI. CDR3 loop: CASSEGQGARNEQFF. CDR3 coding DNA: TGTGCCAGCAGTGAGGGACAGGGGGCTCGGAATGAGCAGTTCTTC.

The chain recombines TRBV11-3 with TRBJ1-1, with no clear D. V was cut by 5 bases and J by 5 bases, with 21 bases left in between. CDR1 and CDR2 from the germline V gene are SGHNT and YENEEA. The CDR3 totals 16 residues. The CDR3 DNA follows: TGTGCCAGCAGCCGCATAGAGGGTCTCTACCGGACTGAAGCTTTCTTT. Amino acid sequence: CASSRIEGLYRTEAFF.

The table lists this clone with a few counts. The chain recombines TRBV4-1 with TRBJ1-3; the D is unclear. There are 15 residues in the CDR3. Germline assignment: CDR1 MGHRA and CDR2 YSYEKL. Trimming removed 0 bases from V and 0 bases from J, with 6 bases in between. For the CDR3, the DNA is TGCGCCAGCAGCCAAGATTCCGACTCTGGAAACACCATATATTTT. Protein: CASSQDSDSGNTIYF.

CDR3 DNA: TGTGCCAGCAGCTTGCCCAATTCACCCCTCCACTTT. This codes for CASSLPNSPLHF. This rearrangement joins TRBV5-6 to TRBJ1-6; D gene unclear. V was pared by 1 base and J by 7 bases, with 3 bases between. This CDR3 has 12 residues. Germline V CDR1 and CDR2: SGHDT, YYEEEE.

This clone was counted once. As DNA, the CDR3 is TGCGCCAGCAGTTCAGCAGGGGACATTCAGTACTTC. It specifies CASSSAGDIQYF. V and J are TRBV5-1 and TRBJ2-4, with D tentatively TRBD1 (6 bases). Germline CDR1 is SGHRS and CDR2 is YFSETQ. CDR3 length: 12 amino acids. Trimming shortened V by 5 bases and J by 8 bases, and 11 bases separated the two germline ends. Full variable domain (outside the CDR3, taken from reference TRBV5-1 and TRBJ2-4): KAGVTQTPRYLIKTRGQQVTLSCSPISGHRSVSWYQQTPGQGLQFLFEYFSETQRNKGNFPGRFSGRQFSNSRSEMNVSTLELGDSALYLCASSSAGDIQYFGAGTRLSVL.

The chain is built from TRBV3-1 (or the pseudogene TRBV3-2) and TRBJ2-5, with 7 bases aligning to TRBD1. The CDR3 runs to 15 residues. Germline V lookup: CDR1 LGHDT, CDR2 YNNKEL (reference sequence). V dropped 4 bases and J dropped 7; count of bases not matched to a gene: 12. The CDR3 DNA sequence: TGTGCCAGCAGCCGTCCGGGACAGACAACCGGGACCCAGTACTTC. It codes for CASSRPGQTTGTQYF.

The rearrangement joins TRBV29-1 to TRBJ1-2; TRBD1 agrees at 7 bases. CDR3 length equals 13 residues. Germline CDR1 SQVTM, CDR2 ANQGSEA. J lost 4 bases, V lost 2 bases, and 4 bases had no gene match. CDR3 residues: CSVEIRTGYGYTF. The DNA for the CDR3 is TGCAGCGTTGAAATCAGGACAGGCTATGGCTACACCTTC.